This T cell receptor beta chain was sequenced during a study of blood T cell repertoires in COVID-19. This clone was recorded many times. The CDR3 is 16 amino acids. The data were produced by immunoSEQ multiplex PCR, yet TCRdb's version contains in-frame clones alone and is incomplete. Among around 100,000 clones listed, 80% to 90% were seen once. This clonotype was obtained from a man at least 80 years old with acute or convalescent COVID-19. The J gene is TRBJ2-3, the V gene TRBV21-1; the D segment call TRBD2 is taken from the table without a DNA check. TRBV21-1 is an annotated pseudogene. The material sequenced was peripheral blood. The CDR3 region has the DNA TGTGCCAGCAGCAAAGGCACTAGCGGGAGTGGAGATACGCAGTATTTT. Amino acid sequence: CASSKGTSGSGDTQYF.